This TCR beta chain was documented in a study of radiotherapy plus CTLA-4 blockade in lung cancer. Repertoires were generated with immunoSEQ multiplex PCR, while TCRdb's copy carries only in-frame clones and drops some. Of roughly 53,000 clones listed, 84% were seen once; the top ten hold more than 4%. Germline V gene lookup returns CDR1 SEHNR and CDR2 FQNEAQ (reference sequence). This CDR3 comprises 17 residues. J lost 4 bases, V lost 5 bases, and 13 bases had no gene match. Chemo-refractory metastatic non-small-cell lung cancer patients were treated with focal radiation plus CTLA-4 blockade with ipilimumab. Study results and limitations: An expansion of tumor-derived TCR clones occurred in blood after radiotherapy plus ipilimumab.

Comments on this clone: Antigen unknown.

V and J are TRBV7-9 and TRBJ1-2, with 10 bases aligning to TRBD1. The source of this sequence is a human donor with non-small cell lung cancer whose response to radiotherapy plus ipilimumab could not be evaluated. Material: peripheral blood, obtained from a patient treated with radiotherapy plus ipilimumab. The CDR3 DNA follows: TGTGCCAGCAGCCCTCCACCTAGGACAGGGGGAATCTATGGCTACACCTTC. It translates to CASSPPPRTGGIYGYTF.